This T cell receptor (beta chain) derives from a study of neurological immune-mediated disorders. Study observations and caveats: One related-CDR3 cluster, identified by phylogenetic grouping, held the repertoires of 18 of 34 multiple sclerosis patients and was a possible signature.

This clonotype was counted at least ten times. Antigen specificity is unknown. From 15-18 subjects, every sequencing run obtained over 200 million TCR-beta sequences. TCRdb reanalysed the 5' RACE reads using MiXCR and keeps one entry per CDR3 protein. The data hold almost 85,000 distinct CDR3 sequences, with 2.6% observed a single time. Between the trimmed V and J ends, which lost 0 bases and 2 bases, there was a span of 23 bases. The CDR3 has 20 residues. Germline CDR1 and CDR2: SQVTM and ANQGSEA. This TCR was recovered from a woman aged 25-40 years with multiple sclerosis. Sequenced sample: PBMCs. The chain couples TRBV29-1 to TRBJ2-6; D uncertain. In DNA form, the CDR3 reads TGCAGCGTTGAAGATCACCCCGAAGTTACCTGCCGGCCTGGGGCCAACGTCCTGACTTTC. Translated, it gives CSVEDHPEVTCRPGANVLTF.